The 27 T cell receptor beta chains in this list originate from one sample, sequenced in a study of T cell repertoires in cytomegalovirus infection. TCRdb recomputed calls from the reads with MiXCR, one row per CDR3 protein. The sample lists over 95,000 distinct CDR3 sequences; 30% were seen once. These receptors lack a known antigen. The source was CD8+ T cells from cultured PBMCs, collected from culture after CMV antigen stimulation. These receptors were collected from a human donor in good health (CMV status not recorded). Some clones in this sample may be carry-over from other donors' samples.

This chain uses TRBV6-5 with TRBJ2-7; tentative D call: TRBD1 (5 bases). The CDR3 runs 14 residues. V lost 3 bases to trimming and J lost 5 bases, with 14 bases between them. Germline loops: CDR1 MNHEY, CDR2 SVGAGI. CDR3 DNA sequence: TGTGCCAGCAGTTATGGGGCAGGTGAGAACGAGCAGTACTTC. It yields the protein CASSYGAGENEQYF.

Many counts were recorded for this clonotype. V and J are TRBV7-2 and TRBJ2-1, with TRBD1 matching 11 bases. The CDR3 spans 15 residues. With V trimmed by 4 bases and J by 5 bases, 4 bases remained unmatched. CDR1 SGHTA and CDR2 FQGNSA come from the germline V gene. CDR3 sequence (DNA): TGTGCCAGCAGCTCGGGACAGGGGGATAACAATGAGCAGTTCTTC. Encoded protein: CASSSGQGDNNEQFF.

The chain's CDR3 is CSARDQGTGVSPLTTYNSPLHF. The CDR3 DNA reads TGCAGTGCTAGAGATCAAGGGACAGGAGTATCCCCCCTTACTACCTATAATTCACCCCTCCACTTT. V gene TRBV20-1 combines with J gene TRBJ1-6, with 8 positions matching TRBD1. Germline V gives CDR1 DFQATT, CDR2 SNEGSKA (reference sequence). Trimming cost V 0 bases and J 2 bases; bases outside gene matches: 21. This CDR3 comprises 22 residues.

The genes are TRBV29-1 and TRBJ2-7, with 8 bases identical to TRBD1. This CDR3 region has 14 residues. The V and J ends lost 4 bases and 1 base, in that order; junction bases with no gene match: 6. The V gene's germline CDR1 is SQVTM and CDR2 ANQGSEA. The CDR3 DNA reads as TGCAGCGTTGCCGGACAGGGTATATCCTACGAGCAGTACTTC. Protein product: CSVAGQGISYEQYF.

This clonotype came up many times. The chain carries TRBV7-2 and TRBJ1-2; 7 bases align to TRBD1. J was trimmed by 4 bases and V by 2 bases; bases with no gene match: 7. Germline V CDR1 and CDR2: SGHTA, FQGNSA. CDR3 length: 15 amino acids. DNA of the CDR3: TGTGCCAGCAGCTTATGGACAGGAGCAAGCTATGGCTACACCTTC. This encodes CASSLWTGASYGYTF.

This clonotype was detected ten times or more. The chain carries TRBV27 and TRBJ1-1; TRBD1 might be the D (5 bases). Germline-derived CDR1 and CDR2 are MNHEY and SMNVEV (reference sequence). Deletions cut 5 bases from V and 0 bases from J, with 19 bases between. This CDR3 has 17 amino acids. The CDR3 sequence: CASSLRVGGTMNTEAFF. CDR3 DNA: TGTGCCAGCAGTCTACGTGTCGGGGGAACCATGAACACTGAAGCTTTCTTT.

This clonotype was observed a few times. This sequence joins TRBV15 and TRBJ2-1; TRBD1 matches at 8 bases. Trimming removed 0 bases from V and 6 bases from J; junction bases left unmatched: 7. Germline lookup yields CDR1 LNHNV and CDR2 YYDKDF (reference sequence). The CDR3 runs 16 residues. The CDR3: CATSREDRGRGNEQFF. CDR3 sequence (DNA): TGTGCCACCAGCAGAGAAGACAGGGGCCGGGGCAATGAGCAGTTCTTC.

This clonotype was found many times. The rearrangement links TRBV7-8 to TRBJ2-2; D is uncertain. Trimming shortened V by 1 base and J by 0 bases, and 9 bases separated the two germline ends. Germline V gene data show CDR1 as SGHVS and CDR2 as FQNEAQ. The CDR3 runs 16 residues. DNA for the CDR3: TGTGCCAGCAGCTTAGTGGCTTCAGCGAACACCGGGGAGCTGTTTTTT. Translated: CASSLVASANTGELFF.

This clonotype occurred a few times. CDR3 in DNA: TGTGCCAGCACTCCAGGGGGAAGTGAGCAGTTCTTC. This encodes CASTPGGSEQFF. The chain carries TRBV7-9 and TRBJ2-1, with 7 bases that match TRBD1. The germline V gene encodes CDR1 SEHNR and CDR2 FQNEAQ (reference sequence). This CDR3 region has 12 residues. V was clipped by 7 bases and J by 9 bases; unmatched bases: 6.

The V and J genes are TRBV6-5 and TRBJ1-3; the D is unclear. Germline V CDR1 and CDR2: MNHEY, SVGAGI. V was cut by 4 bases and J by 0 bases, with 10 bases left in between. The CDR3 length is 15 residues. Here the CDR3 reads CASSFGSGSGNTIYF. DNA for the CDR3: TGTGCCAGCAGTTTCGGCAGCGGCTCTGGAAACACCATATATTTT.

V gene TRBV6-2 or TRBV6-3 combines with J gene TRBJ2-5; D unresolved. The V and J ends lost 0 bases and 1 base respectively, with 9 bases between them. The CDR3 is 15 amino acids. Germline lookup yields CDR1 MNHEY and CDR2 SVGEGT. The CDR3 DNA is TGTGCCAGCAGTTACTCTACAGATCTCCAAGAGACCCAGTACTTC. Protein: CASSYSTDLQETQYF.

Ten or more counts support this clonotype. This chain connects TRBV7-9 to TRBJ2-3, with a possible D match to TRBD1 (6 bases). Germline V CDR1 and CDR2: SEHNR, FQNEAQ (reference sequence). V was pared by 4 bases and J by 4 bases, with 18 bases between. The CDR3 spans 16 residues. The CDR3 region is CASSSWGRGRSDTQYF. CDR3 DNA: TGTGCCAGCAGCTCCTGGGGCAGGGGACGATCAGATACGCAGTATTTT.

This chain links TRBV4-1 with TRBJ2-1; D is possibly TRBD2 (5 bases). Trimming removed 0 bases at V and 0 bases at J, with 12 bases between. Germline V CDR1 and CDR2: MGHRA, YSYEKL. This CDR3 region has 17 residues. CDR3 region: CASSQDSERSSYNEQFF. DNA of the CDR3: TGCGCCAGCAGCCAAGATAGCGAGCGGAGCTCCTACAATGAGCAGTTCTTC.

The CDR3 nucleotides are TGTGCCACCAGTGATTTGCGGTCCACAGATACGCAGTATTTT. It translates to CATSDLRSTDTQYF. This chain uses TRBV24-1 with TRBJ2-3; no definite D call. V shed 0 bases and J shed 2 bases, with 5 bases lying between them. Germline values: CDR1 KGHDR, CDR2 SFDVKD. The CDR3 covers 14 residues.

The chain couples TRBV2 to TRBJ1-1; 10 bases are shared with TRBD1. The CDR3 totals 14 residues. From germline, CDR1 is SNHLY and CDR2 FYNNEI. Trimming cost V 6 bases and J 1 base; bases outside gene matches: 2. The CDR3: CASSDRGPNTEAFF. The CDR3 nucleotides are TGTGCCAGCAGCGACAGGGGGCCGAACACTGAAGCTTTCTTT.

This clonotype has just a few counts. This sequence joins TRBV19 and TRBJ1-5; 7 positions match TRBD1. Trimming removed 7 bases from V and 7 bases from J; junction bases left unmatched: 7. Per the germline V gene, CDR1 is LNHDA and CDR2 is SQIVND (reference sequence). The length of the CDR3 is 13 residues. The CDR3 sequence: CASTETGFQPQHF. CDR3 in DNA: TGTGCCAGTACAGAGACAGGGTTCCAGCCCCAGCATTTT.

The chain combines TRBV5-1 with TRBJ1-1, with TRBD1 matching 7 bases. CDR1 and CDR2 from the germline V gene are SGHRS and YFSETQ. The CDR3 spans 14 residues. V was clipped by 4 bases and J by 4 bases; unmatched bases: 7. This CDR3 is CASSGGTAGTEAFF. DNA of the CDR3: TGCGCCAGCAGCGGGGGGACAGCGGGCACTGAAGCTTTCTTT.

Only a few counts were recorded for this clonotype. V gene TRBV19 combines with J gene TRBJ2-2, with TRBD1 matching over 9 bases. CDR1 and CDR2 from the germline V gene are LNHDA and SQIVND (reference sequence). CDR3 size: 15 residues. V shed 6 bases and J 6 bases; nucleotides not matched to a gene: 8. CDR3 nucleotide sequence: TGTGCCAGTAGCCGGGGACAGGGAGTAGCCGGGGAGCTGTTTTTT. Amino acid sequence: CASSRGQGVAGELFF.

The chain couples TRBV7-2 to TRBJ2-5; 15 bases are shared with TRBD2. Per germline, CDR1 SGHTA and CDR2 FQGNSA. V lost 5 bases and J lost 5; bases outside the gene matches: 12. The CDR3 sequence is 18 residues long. The CDR3 DNA sequence: TGTGCCAGCAGCCTAAGGACTAGCGGGGGGGGCGTGCTGGAGACCCAGTACTTC. Residues: CASSLRTSGGGVLETQYF.

Comments on this clonotype: A clone one base away is much larger, so this may be a read error. The chain combines TRBV4-3 with TRBJ2-1, with D tentatively TRBD2 (5 bases). This CDR3 is built from 16 residues. CDR1 LGHNA and CDR2 YSLEER come from the germline V gene. CDR3 protein: CASSQGWENPFNGQFF. The DNA of the CDR3 is TGCGCCAGCAGCCAGGGATGGGAGAACCCTTTCAATGGGCAGTTCTTC.

V usage is TRBV11-2 and J usage is TRBJ2-1; TRBD2 matches 10 bases. The ends lost 1 base at V and 4 bases at J; junction bases unmatched: 7. This CDR3 is 17 amino acids long. Germline CDR1 and CDR2: SGHAT and FQNNGV. The CDR3 loop is CASSLVPAGGRYNEQFF. The CDR3, as DNA: TGTGCCAGCAGCTTAGTTCCAGCGGGGGGGAGGTACAATGAGCAGTTCTTC.

V gene TRBV6-5 combines with J gene TRBJ2-2; TRBD1 matches 8 bases. Germline lookup yields CDR1 MNHEY and CDR2 SVGAGI. J was trimmed by 2 bases and V by 0 bases; bases with no gene match: 5. The CDR3 totals 17 residues. The CDR3 spells CASSYSSGGPNTGELFF. The CDR3 DNA reads TGTGCCAGCAGTTACTCGTCAGGGGGCCCCAACACCGGGGAGCTGTTTTTT.

In this sample, this clonotype turned up a few times. The chain links TRBV20-1 to TRBJ2-7, with 7 bases fitting TRBD1. CDR1 DFQATT and CDR2 SNEGSKA come from the germline V gene (reference sequence). The CDR3 contains 12 residues. V was clipped by 6 bases and J by 5 bases; unmatched bases: 7. CDR3 loop: CSAADRRDEQYF. CDR3 nucleotides: TGCAGTGCAGCGGACAGGCGCGACGAGCAGTACTTC.

Only a few counts were recorded for this clonotype. This chain joins TRBV27 and TRBJ2-3; 9 bases map to TRBD1. The germline gives CDR1 MNHEY, CDR2 SMNVEV (reference sequence). The CDR3 covers 15 residues. The trim removed 5 bases at V and 1 base at J, leaving 4 bases unmatched. CDR3 bases: TGTGCCAGCAGTCCGTGGACAGGGGGCACAGATACGCAGTATTTT. It translates to CASSPWTGGTDTQYF.

This chain links TRBV13 with TRBJ2-5, with TRBD2 identical over 12 bases. The CDR3 totals 16 residues. Germline V gives CDR1 PRHDT, CDR2 FYEKMQ (reference sequence). J gave up 3 bases and V 2 bases, and 4 bases lay outside the gene matches. Here the CDR3 reads CASSLRLAGEKETQYF. DNA for the CDR3: TGTGCCAGCAGCTTACGACTAGCGGGGGAGAAAGAGACCCAGTACTTC.

The rearrangement joins TRBV5-4 to TRBJ2-3, with D hard to call. CDR3 length: 16 amino acids. The ends were cut back, 3 bases at V and 2 bases at J, with 16 bases in the middle. From germline, CDR1 is SGHNT and CDR2 YYREEE (reference sequence). CDR3 in DNA: TGTGCCAGCAGCTCCCCTGGGCAGGACCTCACAGATACGCAGTATTTT. Amino acid sequence: CASSSPGQDLTDTQYF.

The rearrangement joins TRBV28 to TRBJ1-2, with 8 bases that match TRBD1. Germline lookup yields CDR1 MDHEN and CDR2 SYDVKM. The ends lost 3 bases at V and 1 base at J; junction bases unmatched: 16. This CDR3 is 19 amino acids long. This chain's CDR3 is CASSLGAGTGRGNNYGYTF. The DNA of the CDR3 is TGTGCCAGCAGTTTGGGGGCCGGGACAGGCCGGGGGAATAACTATGGCTACACCTTC.